This T cell receptor beta chain was sequenced in a study of T cells in localized non-small cell lung cancer (dated by TCRdb to 2019 to 2021). As for the study more broadly: Comparing tumors with uninvolved tumor-adjacent lungs, the study looked at the T cell repertoires of fewer than 250 patients with early-stage NSCLC. The cohort comprised approximately 240 treatment-naïve NSCLC patients with resected, localized lung tumors. The mean age of the NSCLC patients was around 65 years, with 120 to 150 men and 85 to 110 women.

Results and caveats for the whole study, not just this receptor: Because the study design was exploratory, TCR variables were selected using unadjusted p-values without false-discovery rate correction. Of the top 100 tumor clones, a median of around 57 were detected in paired uninvolved adjacent lung; over 25 were also among that lung's top 100. Higher T cell density in blood was associated with longer overall survival, whereas higher clonality in adjacent lung was associated with shorter survival. Uninvolved tumor-adjacent lung showed the highest T cell clonality, higher than tumor, which suggests more focused antigenic responses in the adjacent lung. Because multi-region tumor sequencing was not done, intratumor heterogeneity could not be ruled out.

At diagnosis, peripheral blood, uninvolved tumor-adjacent lung and tumor were collected and were preserved as a mix of fresh-frozen and FFPE material. For TCR repertoire profiling, blood samples were analyzed in the form of peripheral blood mononuclear cells. TCR beta CDR3 regions were sequenced from DNA using the immunoSEQ Assay. Processing in the source paper ran as follows. To compute T cell density, TCR beta template counts were normalized to usable DNA, which was estimated by amplifying housekeeping genes. Richness was estimated with the preseqR package, extrapolating to 400,000 templates for PBMC samples and 120,000 templates for tissue samples. Clonality was defined by subtracting Pielou's evenness from one. Tissue-enriched TCRs were identified through differential abundance testing performed on productive amino-acid clonotypes, with a minimum total count of 5 and an alpha of 0.1. Repertoire overlap between compartments was quantified with the Jaccard Index and Morisita Overlap Index. GLIPH clustered TCR beta CDR3s with public tetramer-defined viral CDR3s; viral motifs required at least three viral sequences plus V-gene enrichment. The immuneACCESS repertoire file appears here via TCRdb, limited to in-frame rearrangements. These files lack a portion of the clones; in checked studies, under half of the deficit traces to unresolved V genes, and the cause of the others is not known. D and trimming come from the DNA, and the V and J calls and clone size come from that table. This sample holds 10,000 to 15,000 clones; approximately 88% were observed only once. The ten largest account for 28% of the sample.

The junction shows trimming of 5 bases on V and 5 bases on J, plus 13 bases between the germline ends. Taken from cysteine to phenylalanine, the CDR3 has 14 residues. The sequence is cut down to CDR3 DNA, 42 bases in frame from base 1. The CDR1 and CDR2 encoded by the germline V gene are MDHEN and SYDVKM. As to this clone: The target of this receptor is not known. No much larger clone is present one base from it, and per-base qualities are unavailable.

The receptor's source is a male donor aged 60 or over with stage I squamous cell lung carcinoma. The specimen was peripheral blood, collected before any cancer treatment. The chain links TRBV28 with TRBJ2-1; the D gene is perhaps TRBD2, on 5 matching bases. Here is the DNA: TGTGCCAGCAGTCCCCTTGGGAGCGACAATGAGCAGTTCTTC. This sequence encodes CASSPLGSDNEQFF.